This T cell receptor beta chain stems from a study of identifying expanded T cells in peripheral blood. General observations from the study: Technical replicates showed roughly 1.2 changed clones; about 2 weeks 15 to 20; four weeks 19. Approximately two-week clone count variance significantly increased as total template count grew.

During the collection period, no donor immune events like infections were recorded. On this clone itself: Its antigen is undetermined.

V lost 2 bases, J lost 9 bases, and 7 bases stayed unmatched. CDR3 length equals 15 residues. Germline loops: CDR1 MRHNA, CDR2 SNTAGT. Assay used: immunoSEQ multiplex PCR; TCRdb lists only in-frame clones, some missing. The table records approximately 86,000 clones, 70% to 90% of them present only once. The gene calls are TRBV6-4 and TRBJ1-6; TRBD1 matches 7 bases. The source of this sequence is a person aged 18 to 75 in good health. The sample consisted of blood. CDR3 bases: TGTGCCAGCAGTGACCAGGGACAGCGTCCTTCACCCCTCCACTTT. Its translation is CASSDQGQRPSPLHF.